This T cell receptor beta chain was captured in a study of CD8+CD57+ T cells in acquired aplastic anemia. Looking at the study overall: Each DNA sample taken from sorted CD4+ and CD8+ cells came to about 3 ug on average.

Those patients picked for sequencing had displayed CD8+CD57+ cell expansion on flow cytometry. There were no patients without severe acquired aplastic anemia. About this clonotype itself: Its antigen is unknown.

General study results and limits: Significance was not reached for CD8+ Simpson's diversity between patients and controls. Shared by patients and controls, just under 30 CD8+ CDR3s were abundant in patients.

The CDR3 sequence is 13 residues long. Germline trimming cut 1 base from V and 2 bases from J; bases unmatched to any gene: 1. Germline V gene data show CDR1 as DFQATT and CDR2 as SNEGSKA (reference sequence). Template material for TCR beta VDJ and CDR3 profiling consisted of genomic DNA. Each CDR3 protein gets one entry after TCRdb re-called the reads with MiXCR. Among about half a million distinct CDR3 sequences listed, under 40% were seen once. The sequence came from a human donor with aplastic anemia. Sequencing was performed on sorted CD4+, CD8+, or CD8+CD57+ T cells (not recorded which) from PBMCs. The rearrangement joins TRBV20-1 to TRBJ2-5; 7 bases map to TRBD2. The CDR3 DNA sequence: TGCAGTGCTAGAGTAGCGGGTCAAGAGACCCAGTACTTC. Its protein is CSARVAGQETQYF.